The source of this T cell receptor beta chain is a study of siplizumab effects on memory and regulatory T cells. Study conclusions and caveats: With siplizumab, cumulative frequency of CD4+ memory-derived alloreactive sequences dropped significantly.

Germline V CDR1 and CDR2: KGHSH, LQKENI. The CDR3 consists of 15 residues. V dropped 1 base and J dropped 3 bases, with 11 bases sitting between them. In regard to this clone: What it binds is not known.

Method: immunoSEQ multiplex PCR; TCRdb's copy keeps in-frame clones and lacks some. This table holds roughly 110,000 clones, about 93% found once. The sequence came from a human donor in good health. The chain recombines TRBV18 with TRBJ2-3; TRBD1 is a possible D gene (5 bases). The material sequenced was non-Treg CD4+ T cells sorted from blood. In nucleotides, the CDR3 is TGTGCCAGCTCACCACAATATCCAGGGACAGATACGCAGTATTTT. It codes for CASSPQYPGTDTQYF.